The clone carrying this TCR beta chain was observed a few times. Its antigen is undetermined. These data belong to a study of beta chain features in type 1 diabetes. All of the isolated RNA was reverse transcribed, so expressed TCRB transcripts were sequenced. Libraries were prepared by immunoSEQ multiplex PCR; TCRdb keeps only in-frame clonotypes and omits some of them. The sample shows about 410,000 clones, about 15% of them seen only once. The CDR3 is 12 amino acids. The ends lost 4 bases at V and 10 bases at J; junction bases unmatched: 4. In germline, CDR1 is MDHEN, CDR2 SYDVKM. Study-wide findings and caveats: A closer apparent resemblance between naive, central memory and Treg TCRB repertoires was seen in patients than in healthy donors.

Sequencing input: naive CD4+ T cells from blood. This chain links TRBV28 with TRBJ2-1; 7 bases are a match to TRBD1. The TCR comes from a man younger than 45 in good health. CDR3 amino acids: CASSSRQGEQFF. CDR3 DNA sequence: TGTGCCAGCAGTTCGAGACAGGGCGAGCAGTTCTTC.